This T cell receptor beta chain was captured by sequencing in a study of identical twins. Regarding the study as a whole: Weaker excess twin sharing was observed in beta out-of-frame sequences. Part of the zero-insertion signal could reflect confounding by invariant MAIT and iNKT cells. Insertion counts were lower in abundant cord blood beta clonotypes, a trend that memory repertoires did not show.

Everyone who gave samples was a healthy Caucasian. TCRdb analysed the 5' RACE reads with MiXCR anew, one entry per CDR3 protein. Found here are 700,000 or so distinct CDR3 sequences, around 8.3% of them singletons; the top ten hold approximately 0.96%. This clonotype was observed many times. Its antigen is not identified. This sample was shared with a second study, whose subject was yellow fever vaccine responses in identical twins.

The TCR originated in a woman younger than 30 in good health. The sample was PBMCs.

The CDR3 DNA reads as TGTGCCAGCGGGGGACTAGCGGGATCAGATACGCAGTATTTT. Protein product: CASGGLAGSDTQYF. The V call is TRBV7-9, the J call TRBJ2-3; 13 nucleotides align to TRBD2. This CDR3 contains 14 residues. V lost 8 bases and J lost 4; bases outside the gene matches: 3. Looked up from germline, CDR1 is SEHNR and CDR2 is FQNEAQ (reference sequence). The full variable domain, rest sourced from reference TRBV7-9 and TRBJ2-3, is DTGVSQNPRHKITKRGQNVTFRCDPISEHNRLYWYRQTLGQGPEFLTYFQNEAQLEKSRLLSDRFSAERPKGSFSTLEIQRTEQGDSAMYLCASGGLAGSDTQYFGPGTRLTVL.